Listed here are 20 T cell receptor beta chains from one sample, sequenced in a study of CD8 T cells in Susac syndrome. With random hexamers, 0.5 to 1 ug RNA was reverse transcribed. TCRdb ran MiXCR on the immunoSEQ multiplex PCR reads and lists one entry per CDR3 protein. The table has 130,000 to 150,000 distinct CDR3 sequences, over 85% seen once. The sequencing input was CD8+ T cells from PBMCs. These receptors all stem from a human donor in good health.

The count of this clonotype is one. The chain carries TRBV19 and TRBJ2-1; D unclear. Germline V gives CDR1 LNHDA, CDR2 SQIVND (reference sequence). The CDR3 extends over 15 amino acids. The V gene lost 3 bases and the J gene lost 2 bases, with 11 bases spanning the gap. This chain's CDR3 is CASSIFSETYNEQFF. CDR3 nucleotides: TGTGCCAGTAGTATTTTTTCCGAGACCTACAATGAGCAGTTCTTC.

The rearrangement links TRBV20-1 to TRBJ2-7; 9 bases fit TRBD2. Germline-derived CDR1 and CDR2 are DFQATT and SNEGSKA (reference sequence). The CDR3 runs 14 residues. V was pared by 7 bases and J by 2 bases, with 9 bases of the junction left unmatched. The CDR3 spells CSVRSGRTTYEQYF. CDR3 sequence (DNA): TGCAGTGTTCGTAGCGGGAGAACGACCTACGAGCAGTACTTC.

The genes are TRBV19 and TRBJ1-1; the match to TRBD1 covers 10 bases. The CDR3 length is 15 residues. The germline V gene has CDR1 LNHDA and CDR2 SQIVND (reference sequence). The J segment lost 3 bases and the V segment lost 5 bases, leaving 6 bases of the junction unmatched. The CDR3 DNA is TGTGCCAGTAGTCTCCCGACAGGGGGCCACACTGAAGCTTTCTTT. Amino acid sequence: CASSLPTGGHTEAFF. Filled out from reference TRBV19 and TRBJ1-1, the complete variable domain reads DGGITQSPKYLFRKEGQNVTLSCEQNLNHDAMYWYRQDPGQGLRLIYYSQIVNDFQKGDIAEGYSVSREKKESFPLTVTSAQKNPTAFYLCASSLPTGGHTEAFFGQGTRLTVV.

The chain has TRBV20-1 and TRBJ1-1; D ambiguous. Germline CDR1 DFQATT, CDR2 SNEGSKA (reference sequence). The CDR3 runs to 15 residues. The V end was cut by 0 bases, the J end by 0 bases, with 11 bases between. Written as DNA, the CDR3 is TGCAGTGCTAGAGATCCGGCGGCGATGAACACTGAAGCTTTCTTT. Translated, it gives CSARDPAAMNTEAFF.

The rearrangement links TRBV29-1 to TRBJ2-2; tentatively, D is TRBD1 or TRBD2 (6 bases each). CDR1 SQVTM and CDR2 ANQGSEA come from the germline V gene. This CDR3 comprises 16 residues. Deletions cut 7 bases from V and 7 bases from J, with 25 bases between. CDR3 nucleotides: TGCAGCGCCCAAAGTGGCACAGGGAGGATAAACGGGGAGCTGTTTTTT. It translates to CSAQSGTGRINGELFF.

The chain has TRBV12-3 or TRBV12-4 and TRBJ2-7, with 7 positions matching TRBD1. There are 14 residues in the CDR3. V lost 6 bases, J lost 3 bases, and 8 bases stayed unmatched. In DNA form, the CDR3 reads TGTGCCAGCAGCTCGACAGGGAAGCTCTACGAGCAGTACTTC. Translation gives CASSSTGKLYEQYF.

This clonotype has only one observation. The chain has TRBV27 and TRBJ2-3; D is undetermined. Germline CDR1 and CDR2: MNHEY and SMNVEV (reference sequence). The CDR3 runs 19 residues. Trimming removed 3 bases from V and 0 bases from J, with 22 bases in between. CDR3 amino acids: CASSFLPPPWPHSTDTQYF. The CDR3, as DNA: TGTGCCAGCAGTTTCCTCCCACCCCCCTGGCCCCACAGCACAGATACGCAGTATTTT.

This sequence joins TRBV11-1 and TRBJ2-1; 9 nucleotides agree with TRBD1. V shed 1 base and J 10 bases; nucleotides not matched to a gene: 8. The CDR3 runs to 15 residues. CDR1 is SGHAT and CDR2 is FQDESV in the germline V gene (reference sequence). The chain's CDR3 is CASSLGDRAPTEQFF. The CDR3 DNA reads as TGTGCCAGCAGCTTAGGGGACAGGGCCCCGACGGAGCAGTTCTTC. The full variable domain, rest sourced from reference TRBV11-1 and TRBJ2-1, is EAEVAQSPRYKITEKSQAVAFWCDPISGHATLYWYRQILGQGPELLVQFQDESVVDDSQLPKDRFSAERLKGVDSTLKIQPAELGDSAMYLCASSLGDRAPTEQFFGPGTRLTVL.

This rearrangement joins TRBV12-3 or TRBV12-4 to TRBJ1-2; the match to TRBD1 covers 7 bases. The length of the CDR3 is 13 residues. Unmatched junction bases numbered 8, after V lost 5 bases and J lost 8 bases. CDR3 DNA sequence: TGTGCCAGCAGTCTTCCTGACAGGGACGGCTACACCTTC. This encodes CASSLPDRDGYTF.

The chain joins TRBV6-2 or TRBV6-3 to TRBJ2-5; 8 bases are a match to TRBD2. V shed 4 bases and J 3 bases; nucleotides not matched to a gene: 10. Germline V gene sequence: CDR1 MNHEY, CDR2 SVGEGT. The CDR3 runs to 16 residues. CDR3 in DNA: TGTGCCAGCAGTTGGGGCCCGGGAGGGAGCGAAGAGACCCAGTACTTC. It yields the protein CASSWGPGGSEETQYF.

The table lists this clonotype with a count of one. The chain carries TRBV12-3 or TRBV12-4 and TRBJ2-1; 14 bases fit TRBD2. CDR3 length: 15 residues. V lost 6 bases, J lost 10 bases, and 8 bases stayed unmatched. This CDR3 is CASRTTGTSGSEQFF. The CDR3, as DNA: TGTGCCAGCAGGACCACCGGGACTAGCGGGAGCGAGCAGTTCTTC.

The rearrangement links TRBV27 to TRBJ2-7, with D perhaps TRBD1 (6 bases). Trimming stripped 2 bases from V and 4 bases from J, with 21 bases between. This CDR3 contains 17 residues. Germline assignment: CDR1 MNHEY and CDR2 SMNVEV (reference sequence). DNA of the CDR3: TGTGCCAGCAGTTTAGCCCCAGGGGCACATCCCCCTTACGAGCAGTACTTC. Translating gives CASSLAPGAHPPYEQYF.

The chain has TRBV5-1 and TRBJ2-1; D ambiguous. Germline loops: CDR1 SGHRS, CDR2 YFSETQ. V was pared by 0 bases and J by 5 bases, with 9 bases between. This CDR3 is built from 14 residues. The CDR3 coding sequence is TGCGCCAGCAGCTTGGGACTCGCAAACAATGAGCAGTTCTTC. This codes for CASSLGLANNEQFF.

The chain has TRBV20-1 and TRBJ2-5; 11 bases agree with TRBD1. V was clipped by 0 bases and J by 2 bases; unmatched bases: 8. Per germline, CDR1 DFQATT and CDR2 SNEGSKA (reference sequence). This CDR3 is 17 amino acids long. DNA of the CDR3: TGCAGTGCTAGAGATTTGCGGACAGGGGGCGGACAAGAGACCCAGTACTTC. This sequence encodes CSARDLRTGGGQETQYF.

This chain joins TRBV5-1 and TRBJ2-7; TRBD1 matches 10 bases. The CDR3 extends over 13 amino acids. The germline V gene has CDR1 SGHRS and CDR2 YFSETQ. With V trimmed by 3 bases and J by 7 bases, 4 bases remained unmatched. The CDR3 bases are TGCGCCAGCAGCTACGGGACAGGGGAAGAGCAGTACTTC. It codes for CASSYGTGEEQYF.

This chain uses TRBV6-2 or TRBV6-3 with TRBJ1-1, with 10 bases lining up with TRBD1. The trim removed 0 bases at V and 1 base at J, leaving 8 bases unmatched. The CDR3 length is 18 residues. Looked up from germline, CDR1 is MNHEY and CDR2 is SVGEGT. The CDR3 spells CASSYSRQGAQRNTEAFF. CDR3 in DNA: TGTGCCAGCAGTTACTCGAGACAGGGGGCGCAGAGGAACACTGAAGCTTTCTTT.

DNA for the CDR3: TGTGCCAGCAGCGTAGAGGTAGGATCTACCTATGGCTACACCTTC. This sequence encodes CASSVEVGSTYGYTF. The chain joins TRBV9 to TRBJ1-2; no firm D call. Trimming stripped 0 bases from V and 4 bases from J, with 13 bases between. Germline CDR1 and CDR2: SGDLS and YYNGEE. This CDR3 has 15 amino acids.

The chain couples TRBV30 to TRBJ2-1; 7 nucleotides align to TRBD2. V lost 1 base and J lost 4; bases outside the gene matches: 7. The CDR3 loop spans 15 amino acids. Germline V lookup: CDR1 GTSNPN, CDR2 SVGIG (reference sequence). The CDR3 DNA is TGTGCCTGGAGTGCCGGGAGCGGGAATTACAATGAGCAGTTCTTC. Translation gives CAWSAGSGNYNEQFF.

The chain has TRBV27 and TRBJ2-7; possible D gene TRBD2, 6 bases. The CDR3 spans 12 residues. V was trimmed by 4 bases and J by 5 bases, leaving 9 bases between them. Germline-derived CDR1 and CDR2 are MNHEY and SMNVEV (reference sequence). CDR3: CASSYPGDEQYF. DNA of the CDR3: TGTGCCAGCAGTTATCCGGGGGACGAGCAGTACTTC.

The J gene is TRBJ2-1, the V gene TRBV4-1, with 7 bases lining up with TRBD2. The CDR3 runs 15 residues. The V gene's germline CDR1 is MGHRA and CDR2 YSYEKL. V dropped 4 bases and J dropped 6; count of bases not matched to a gene: 9. CDR3 DNA: TGCGCCAGCAGCCTCCTACCTAGCGGATCCAATGAGCAGTTCTTC. Encoded protein: CASSLLPSGSNEQFF.